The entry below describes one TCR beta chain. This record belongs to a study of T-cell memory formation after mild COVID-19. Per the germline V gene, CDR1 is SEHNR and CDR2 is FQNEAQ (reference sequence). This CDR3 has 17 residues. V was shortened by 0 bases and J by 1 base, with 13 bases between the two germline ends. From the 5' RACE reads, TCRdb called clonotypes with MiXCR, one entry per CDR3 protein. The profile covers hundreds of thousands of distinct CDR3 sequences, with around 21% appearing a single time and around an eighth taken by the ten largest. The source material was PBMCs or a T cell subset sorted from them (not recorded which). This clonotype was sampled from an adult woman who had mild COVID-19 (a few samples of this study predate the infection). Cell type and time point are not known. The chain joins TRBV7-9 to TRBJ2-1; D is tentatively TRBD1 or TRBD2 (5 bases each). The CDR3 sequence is CASSLAGRGRSYNEQFF. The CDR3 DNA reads TGTGCCAGCAGCTTAGCGGGTCGGGGCCGGTCCTACAATGAGCAGTTCTTC.